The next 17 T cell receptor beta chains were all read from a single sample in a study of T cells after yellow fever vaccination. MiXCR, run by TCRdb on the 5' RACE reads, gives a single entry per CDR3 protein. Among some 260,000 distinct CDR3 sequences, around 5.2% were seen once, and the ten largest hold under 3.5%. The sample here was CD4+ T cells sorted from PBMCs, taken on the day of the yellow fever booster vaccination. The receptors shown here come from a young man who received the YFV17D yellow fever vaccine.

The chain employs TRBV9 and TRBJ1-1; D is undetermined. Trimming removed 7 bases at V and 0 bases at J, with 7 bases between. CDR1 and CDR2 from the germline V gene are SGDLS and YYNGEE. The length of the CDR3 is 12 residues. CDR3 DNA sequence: TGTGCCAGCGGCAGGCTGAACACTGAAGCTTTCTTT. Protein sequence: CASGRLNTEAFF.

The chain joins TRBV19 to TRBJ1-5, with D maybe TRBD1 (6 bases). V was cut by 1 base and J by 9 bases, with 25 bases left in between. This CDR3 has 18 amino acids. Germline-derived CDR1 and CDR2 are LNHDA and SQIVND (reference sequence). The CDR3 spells CASSIVRVGGDIRRPQHF. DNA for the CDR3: TGTGCCAGTAGTATAGTCCGCGTTGGGGGGGACATACGAAGGCCCCAGCATTTT.

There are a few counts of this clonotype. CDR3 amino acids: CASSPRAADETQYF. CDR3 in DNA: TGTGCCAGCTCACCCCGGGCAGCAGATGAGACCCAGTACTTC. The rearrangement uses TRBV18 and TRBJ2-5; D gene uncertain. V was pared by 3 bases and J by 5 bases, with 13 bases between. Per the germline V gene, CDR1 is KGHSH and CDR2 is LQKENI. The CDR3 covers 14 residues.

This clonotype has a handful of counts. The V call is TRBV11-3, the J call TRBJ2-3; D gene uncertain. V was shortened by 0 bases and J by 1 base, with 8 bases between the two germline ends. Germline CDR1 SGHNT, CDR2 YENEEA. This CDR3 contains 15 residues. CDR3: CASSLDAQGTDTQYF. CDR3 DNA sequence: TGTGCCAGCAGCTTAGACGCCCAGGGCACAGATACGCAGTATTTT.

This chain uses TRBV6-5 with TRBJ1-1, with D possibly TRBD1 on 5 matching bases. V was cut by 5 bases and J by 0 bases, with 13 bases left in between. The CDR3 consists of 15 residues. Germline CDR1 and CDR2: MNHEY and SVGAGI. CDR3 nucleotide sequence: TGTGCCAGCAGTCGGGACTGGAAGATGAACACTGAAGCTTTCTTT. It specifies CASSRDWKMNTEAFF.

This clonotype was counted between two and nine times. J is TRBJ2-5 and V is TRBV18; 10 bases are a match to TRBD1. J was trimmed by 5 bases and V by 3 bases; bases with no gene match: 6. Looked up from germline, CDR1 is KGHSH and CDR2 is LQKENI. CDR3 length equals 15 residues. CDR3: CASSPGDRGRETQYF. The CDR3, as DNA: TGTGCCAGCTCACCCGGCGACAGGGGGCGCGAGACCCAGTACTTC.

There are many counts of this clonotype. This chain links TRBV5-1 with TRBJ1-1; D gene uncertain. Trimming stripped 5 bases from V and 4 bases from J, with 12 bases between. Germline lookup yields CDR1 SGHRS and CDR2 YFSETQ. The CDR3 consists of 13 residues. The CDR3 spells CASSLDGSTEAFF. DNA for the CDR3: TGCGCCAGCAGTCTGGACGGTTCCACTGAAGCTTTCTTT.

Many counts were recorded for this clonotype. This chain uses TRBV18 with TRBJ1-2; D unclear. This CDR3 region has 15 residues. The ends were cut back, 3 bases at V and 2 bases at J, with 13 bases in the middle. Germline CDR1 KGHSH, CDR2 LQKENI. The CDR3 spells CASSPEPDANYGYTF. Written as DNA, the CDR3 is TGTGCCAGCTCACCCGAACCGGATGCAAACTATGGCTACACCTTC.

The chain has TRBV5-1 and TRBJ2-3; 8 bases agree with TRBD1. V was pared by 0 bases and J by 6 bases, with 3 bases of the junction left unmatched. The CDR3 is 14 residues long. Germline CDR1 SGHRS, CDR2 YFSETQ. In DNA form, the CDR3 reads TGCGCCAGCAGCTTGGACAGGGGGAAGGATACGCAGTATTTT. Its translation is CASSLDRGKDTQYF.

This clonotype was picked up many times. The CDR3 reads CASSSGTGQYEQYF. The DNA for the CDR3 is TGTGCCAGCAGCTCGGGGACAGGACAGTACGAGCAGTACTTC. The V gene is TRBV5-5, the J gene TRBJ2-7; TRBD1 matches at 8 bases. From germline, CDR1 is SGHKS and CDR2 YYEKEE (reference sequence). The CDR3 is 14 amino acids. V gave up 3 bases and J gave up 4 bases; unmatched junction bases: 6.

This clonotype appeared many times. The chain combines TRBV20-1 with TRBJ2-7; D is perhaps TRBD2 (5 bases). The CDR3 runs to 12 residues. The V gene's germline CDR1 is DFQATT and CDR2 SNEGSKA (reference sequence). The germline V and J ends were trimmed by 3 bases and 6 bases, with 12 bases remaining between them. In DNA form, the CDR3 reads TGCAGTGCTAGTGGCACTAGTAGCGAGCAGTACTTC. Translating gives CSASGTSSEQYF.

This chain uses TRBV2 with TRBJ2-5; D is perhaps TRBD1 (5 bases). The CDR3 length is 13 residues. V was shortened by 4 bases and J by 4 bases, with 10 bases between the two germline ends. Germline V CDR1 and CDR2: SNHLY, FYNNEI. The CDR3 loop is CASSGAGRETQYF. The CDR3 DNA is TGTGCCAGCAGTGGAGCAGGGCGAGAGACCCAGTACTTC.

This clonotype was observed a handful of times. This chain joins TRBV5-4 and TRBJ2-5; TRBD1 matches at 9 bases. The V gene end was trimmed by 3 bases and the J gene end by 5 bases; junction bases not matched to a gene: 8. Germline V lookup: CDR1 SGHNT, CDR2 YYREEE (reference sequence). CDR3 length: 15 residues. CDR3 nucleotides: TGTGCCAGCAGCTCGACACAGGGGGCGCGGGAGACCCAGTACTTC. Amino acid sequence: CASSSTQGARETQYF.

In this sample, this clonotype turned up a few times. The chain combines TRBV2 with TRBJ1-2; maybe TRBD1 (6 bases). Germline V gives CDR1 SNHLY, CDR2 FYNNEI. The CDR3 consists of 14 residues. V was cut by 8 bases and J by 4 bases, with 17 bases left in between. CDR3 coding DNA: TGTGCCAGCTTACAGGGCTTAGGAGGCTATGGCTACACCTTC. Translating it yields CASLQGLGGYGYTF.

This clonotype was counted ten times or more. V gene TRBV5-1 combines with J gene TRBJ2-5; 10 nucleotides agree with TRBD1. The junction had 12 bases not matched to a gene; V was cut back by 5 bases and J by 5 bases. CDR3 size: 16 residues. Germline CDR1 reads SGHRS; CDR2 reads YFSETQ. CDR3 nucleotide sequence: TGCGCCAGCAGTTCCTCCTCCGGGACAGGGGAGGAGACCCAGTACTTC. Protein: CASSSSSGTGEETQYF. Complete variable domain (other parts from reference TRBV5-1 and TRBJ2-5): KAGVTQTPRYLIKTRGQQVTLSCSPISGHRSVSWYQQTPGQGLQFLFEYFSETQRNKGNFPGRFSGRQFSNSRSEMNVSTLELGDSALYLCASSSSSGTGEETQYFGPGTRLLVL.

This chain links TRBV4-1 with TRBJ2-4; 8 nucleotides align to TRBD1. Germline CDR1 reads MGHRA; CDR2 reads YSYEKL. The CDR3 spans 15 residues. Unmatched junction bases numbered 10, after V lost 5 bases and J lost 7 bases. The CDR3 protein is CASSGRQGTGNIQYF. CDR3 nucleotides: TGCGCCAGCAGCGGCCGACAGGGGACGGGGAACATTCAGTACTTC.

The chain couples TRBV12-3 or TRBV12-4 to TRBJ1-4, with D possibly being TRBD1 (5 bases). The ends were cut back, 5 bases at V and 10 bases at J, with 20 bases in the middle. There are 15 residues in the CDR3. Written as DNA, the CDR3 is TGTGCCAGCAGTCTAAGATTTACAGGCGGGGGAAAACTGTTTTTT. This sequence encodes CASSLRFTGGGKLFF.